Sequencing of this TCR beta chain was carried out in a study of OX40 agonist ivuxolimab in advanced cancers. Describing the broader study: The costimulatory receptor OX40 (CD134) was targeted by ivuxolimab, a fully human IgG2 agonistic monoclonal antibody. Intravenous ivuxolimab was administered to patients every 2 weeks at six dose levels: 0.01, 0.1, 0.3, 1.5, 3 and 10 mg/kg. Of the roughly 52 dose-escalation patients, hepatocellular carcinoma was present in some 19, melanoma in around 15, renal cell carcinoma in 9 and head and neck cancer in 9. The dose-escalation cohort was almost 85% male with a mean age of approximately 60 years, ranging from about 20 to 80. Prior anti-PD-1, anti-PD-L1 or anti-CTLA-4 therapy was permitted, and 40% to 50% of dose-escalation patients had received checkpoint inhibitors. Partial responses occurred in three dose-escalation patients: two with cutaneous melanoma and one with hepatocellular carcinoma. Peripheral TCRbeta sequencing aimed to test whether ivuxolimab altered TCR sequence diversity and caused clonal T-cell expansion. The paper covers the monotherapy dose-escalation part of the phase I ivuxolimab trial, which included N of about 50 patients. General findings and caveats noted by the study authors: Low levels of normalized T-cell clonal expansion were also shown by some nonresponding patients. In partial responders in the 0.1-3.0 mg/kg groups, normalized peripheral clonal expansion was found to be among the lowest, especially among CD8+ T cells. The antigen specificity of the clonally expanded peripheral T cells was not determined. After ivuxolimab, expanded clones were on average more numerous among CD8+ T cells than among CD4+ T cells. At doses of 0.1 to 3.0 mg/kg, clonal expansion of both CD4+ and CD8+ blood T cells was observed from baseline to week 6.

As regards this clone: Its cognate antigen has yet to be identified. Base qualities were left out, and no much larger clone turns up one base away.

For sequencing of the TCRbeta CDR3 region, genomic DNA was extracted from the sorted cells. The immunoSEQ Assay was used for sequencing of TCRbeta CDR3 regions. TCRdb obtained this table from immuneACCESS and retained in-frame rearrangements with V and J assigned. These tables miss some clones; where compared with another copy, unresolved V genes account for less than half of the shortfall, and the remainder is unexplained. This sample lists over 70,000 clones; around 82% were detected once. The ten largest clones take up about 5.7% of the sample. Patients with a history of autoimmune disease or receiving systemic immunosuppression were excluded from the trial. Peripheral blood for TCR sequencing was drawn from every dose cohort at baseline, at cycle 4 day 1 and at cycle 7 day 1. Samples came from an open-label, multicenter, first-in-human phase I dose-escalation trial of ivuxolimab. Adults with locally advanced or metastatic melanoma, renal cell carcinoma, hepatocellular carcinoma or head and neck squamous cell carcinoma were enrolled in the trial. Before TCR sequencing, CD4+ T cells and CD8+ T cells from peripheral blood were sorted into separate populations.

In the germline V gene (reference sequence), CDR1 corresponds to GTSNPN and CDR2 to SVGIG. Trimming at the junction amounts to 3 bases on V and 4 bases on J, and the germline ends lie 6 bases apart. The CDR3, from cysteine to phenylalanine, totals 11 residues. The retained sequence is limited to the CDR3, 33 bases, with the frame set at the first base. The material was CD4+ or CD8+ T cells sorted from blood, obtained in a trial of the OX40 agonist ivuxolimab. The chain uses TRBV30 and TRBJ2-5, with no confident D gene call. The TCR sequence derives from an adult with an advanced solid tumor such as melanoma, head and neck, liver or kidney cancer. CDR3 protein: CAWRWGETQYF. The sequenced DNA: TGTGCCTGGAGGTGGGGAGAGACCCAGTACTTC.